This T cell receptor beta chain emerged from a study of Graves' ophthalmopathy and Graves' hyperthyroidism. There are many counts of this clonotype. Its antigen is still unknown. The CDR3 totals 15 residues. The trim removed 5 bases at V and 5 bases at J, leaving 10 bases unmatched. Germline V CDR1 and CDR2: SGHTA, FQGNSA. Study-wide points: In blood, most expanded thyroid clonotypes above 0.001 frequency were also detected.

Amplification of TCR beta CDR3 regions used RNA transcripts. HTBI primers were employed in first-round RT-PCR, then a second-round multiplex PCR followed. TCRdb re-called the multiplex PCR reads with MiXCR, one entry per CDR3 protein. The sample carries roughly 480,000 distinct CDR3 sequences, around 14% recorded once. The rearrangement uses TRBV7-2 and TRBJ2-7, with 9 bases matching TRBD1. The sequence came from a young woman with Graves' ophthalmopathy. The sequenced material came from blood. CDR3 amino acids: CASSARDRVFDEQYF. CDR3 nucleotides: TGTGCCAGCAGCGCCCGGGACAGGGTTTTTGACGAGCAGTACTTC.